Listed below are T cell receptor beta chains from one sample, sequenced in a study of T cell responses to AZD1222 COVID-19 vaccine. Produced via immunoSEQ multiplex PCR; TCRdb's table is partial and in-frame only. The table includes about 97,000 clones, 75% to 90% detected once. The material sequenced was peripheral blood, taken on day 0 of AZD1222 vaccination. The receptors here all came from an adult in good health. The CDR3 runs from the conserved cysteine through the conserved F or W. D genes are given only for firm matches. For some rows the clone size is stated as once, few or many, or as a class when expanded; others skip it.

j_gene: TRBJ2-2
len: 14
d_gene: TRBD1
abundance: NA
v_gene: TRBV7-2
CDR3aa: CASSLTGGAGELFF
CDR3nt: TGTGCCAGCAGCTTGACAGGGGGGGCCGGGGAGCTGTTTTTT

j_gene: TRBJ2-5
len: 13
d_gene: TRBD1
abundance: NA
v_gene: TRBV5-1
CDR3aa: CASSRTGEETQYF
CDR3nt: TGCGCCAGCAGCCGGACAGGGGAAGAGACCCAGTACTTC

j_gene: TRBJ2-7
len: 15
d_gene: TRBD2
abundance: NA
v_gene: TRBV23-1
CDR3aa: CASSQSTSEMMEQYF
CDR3nt: TGCGCCAGCAGTCAAAGCACTAGCGAAATGATGGAGCAGTACTTC

j_gene: TRBJ2-5
len: 14
d_gene: TRBD1
abundance: NA
v_gene: TRBV7-9
CDR3aa: CASSLTGGGETQYF
CDR3nt: TGTGCCAGCAGCTTGACAGGGGGCGGGGAGACCCAGTACTTC

j_gene: TRBJ2-3
len: 14
d_gene: NA
abundance: NA
v_gene: TRBV28
CDR3aa: CASSLAGRTDTQYF
CDR3nt: TGTGCCAGCAGTTTAGCGGGACGAACAGATACGCAGTATTTT

j_gene: TRBJ1-6
len: 15
d_gene: NA
abundance: NA
v_gene: TRBV11-2
CDR3aa: CASSLGPIIHSPLHF
CDR3nt: TGTGCCAGCAGCTTAGGCCCGATTATCCATTCACCCCTCCACTTT

j_gene: TRBJ2-1
len: 13
d_gene: NA
abundance: NA
v_gene: TRBV29-1
CDR3aa: CSVQRGSYNEQFF
CDR3nt: TGCAGCGTTCAAAGGGGTTCCTACAATGAGCAGTTCTTC

j_gene: TRBJ1-1
len: 16
d_gene: NA
abundance: NA
v_gene: TRBV11-2
CDR3aa: CASRPEAGKMNTEAFF
CDR3nt: TGTGCCAGCAGACCCGAAGCTGGGAAAATGAACACTGAAGCTTTCTTT

j_gene: TRBJ1-4
len: 15
d_gene: NA
abundance: once
v_gene: TRBV5-1
CDR3aa: CASSGLSGGNEKLFF
CDR3nt: TGCGCCAGCAGCGGTCTAAGCGGTGGGAATGAAAAACTGTTTTTT

j_gene: TRBJ1-2
len: 13
d_gene: NA
abundance: once
v_gene: TRBV29-1
CDR3aa: CSGTKDGADGYTF
CDR3nt: TGCAGCGGGACTAAGGACGGGGCGGATGGCTACACCTTC

j_gene: TRBJ2-2
len: 17
d_gene: NA
abundance: NA
v_gene: TRBV7-9
CDR3aa: CASSSAPRATNTGELFF
CDR3nt: TGTGCCAGCAGCTCGGCCCCCAGGGCAACGAACACCGGGGAGCTGTTTTTT

j_gene: TRBJ1-4
len: 14
d_gene: NA
abundance: NA
v_gene: TRBV28
CDR3aa: CASSLGQINEKLFF
CDR3nt: TGTGCCAGCAGTTTGGGTCAGATTAATGAAAAACTGTTTTTT

j_gene: TRBJ1-5
len: 14
d_gene: TRBD1
abundance: few
v_gene: TRBV19
CDR3aa: CASKTGALNQPQHF
CDR3nt: TGTGCCAGTAAGACAGGGGCCCTCAATCAGCCCCAGCATTTT

j_gene: TRBJ2-1
len: 12
d_gene: NA
abundance: NA
v_gene: TRBV29-1
CDR3aa: CSVERQYNEQFF
CDR3nt: TGCAGCGTTGAACGGCAGTACAATGAGCAGTTCTTC

j_gene: TRBJ1-5
len: 13
d_gene: TRBD1
abundance: NA
v_gene: TRBV11-2
CDR3aa: CASSTNRQGAQHF
CDR3nt: TGTGCCAGCAGCACCAACCGACAGGGAGCCCAGCATTTT

j_gene: TRBJ1-2
len: 13
d_gene: NA
abundance: NA
v_gene: TRBV16
CDR3aa: CASSPAQYNGYTF
CDR3nt: TGTGCCAGCAGTCCGGCCCAATACAATGGCTACACCTTC

j_gene: TRBJ2-5
len: 13
d_gene: NA
abundance: NA
v_gene: TRBV9
CDR3aa: CASSVEGFETQYF
CDR3nt: TGTGCCAGCAGCGTAGAAGGGTTTGAGACCCAGTACTTC

j_gene: TRBJ1-1
len: 14
d_gene: NA
abundance: NA
v_gene: TRBV7-3
CDR3aa: CASSFVGRGTEAFF
CDR3nt: TGTGCCAGCAGCTTCGTGGGTCGGGGCACTGAAGCTTTCTTT

j_gene: TRBJ2-7
len: 14
d_gene: TRBD1
abundance: NA
v_gene: TRBV19
CDR3aa: CASNPRDRVYEQYF
CDR3nt: TGTGCCAGTAACCCCCGGGACAGGGTCTACGAGCAGTACTTC